This entry lists 23 T cell receptor beta chains sequenced from one sample in a study of blood T cells in healthy people across ages. Alongside a J-beta primer mix, a sample-barcoded 5' primer served in a second PCR lasting roughly 6 to 12 cycles. TCRdb passed the 5' RACE reads through MiXCR, listing each CDR3 protein once. The table lists roughly 1.5 million distinct CDR3 sequences, approximately 43% of them singletons. The sequencing sample was made of blood. These TCRs come from a woman aged 18 to 35 in good health.

This sequence joins TRBV3-1 and TRBJ1-1; a possible D gene is TRBD1 (6 bases). The CDR3 runs 13 residues. V was cut by 4 bases and J by 11 bases, with 17 bases left in between. The germline V gene has CDR1 LGHDT and CDR2 YNNKEL (reference sequence). The CDR3, as DNA: TGTGCCAGCAGCCCATGGGGCAGGGGAGACGCTTTCTTT. This gives the protein CASSPWGRGDAFF.

The chain has TRBV7-2 and TRBJ2-4; D is possibly TRBD1 or TRBD2 (5 bases each). This CDR3 has 14 amino acids. Germline lookup yields CDR1 SGHTA and CDR2 FQGNSA. V lost 4 bases and J 4 bases, leaving 11 bases between the germline ends. CDR3 residues: CASSSPGRKNIQYF. The CDR3 DNA reads as TGTGCCAGCAGCTCTCCGGGACGGAAAAACATTCAGTACTTC.

The V and J genes are TRBV18 and TRBJ1-5, with TRBD1 matching 7 bases. The V segment lost 3 bases and the J segment 5 bases; nucleotides outside the gene matches: 4. CDR1 is KGHSH, CDR2 LQKENI, per germline. The CDR3 covers 14 residues. DNA of the CDR3: TGTGCCAGCTCACCGACAGGGCCGGATCAGCCCCAGCATTTT. This gives the protein CASSPTGPDQPQHF.

This clonotype has only a few counts. The CDR3 DNA reads TGCAGCGTTGATAGAGGATCGAGCGGCTACACCTTC. It yields the protein CSVDRGSSGYTF. The chain joins TRBV29-1 to TRBJ1-2; D gene ambiguous. The germline CDR1 and CDR2 sequences are SQVTM and ANQGSEA. The length of the CDR3 is 12 residues. Trimming pared 3 bases from V and 8 bases from J, leaving 13 bases between.

The genes are TRBV20-1 and TRBJ2-7; TRBD1 might be the D (6 bases). The germline V and J ends were trimmed by 6 bases and 1 base, with 10 bases remaining between them. CDR1 and CDR2 from the germline V gene are DFQATT and SNEGSKA (reference sequence). The CDR3 contains 12 residues. CDR3 coding DNA: TGCAGTGCACCACAGGGTTCCTACGAGCAGTACTTC. Its protein is CSAPQGSYEQYF.

This clonotype appeared a few times. The V and J genes are TRBV4-1 and TRBJ2-7, with 13 nucleotides matching TRBD2. The CDR3 covers 16 residues. V gave up 3 bases and J gave up 3 bases; unmatched junction bases: 5. Germline V CDR1 and CDR2: MGHRA, YSYEKL. CDR3 DNA: TGCGCCAGCAGCCAGTCGACTAGCGGGGGGTACTACGAGCAGTACTTC. This codes for CASSQSTSGGYYEQYF.

The chain links TRBV7-2 to TRBJ1-1; no clear D gene. In germline, CDR1 is SGHTA, CDR2 FQGNSA. Trimming stripped 5 bases from V and 11 bases from J, with 18 bases between. CDR3 length: 13 residues. CDR3 region: CASSPGVGRRAFF. The CDR3 DNA follows: TGTGCCAGCAGCCCCGGGGTTGGGAGGAGGGCTTTCTTT.

This rearrangement joins TRBV9 to TRBJ2-4, with a possible D match to TRBD2 (6 bases). Trimming took 0 bases from V and 13 from J, leaving 23 bases between them. The CDR3 is 16 residues long. Germline V gives CDR1 SGDLS, CDR2 YYNGEE. This CDR3 is CASSVEAGGVSYGQYF. DNA of the CDR3: TGTGCCAGCAGCGTAGAGGCAGGAGGGGTCTCCTACGGGCAGTACTTC.

This clonotype was found many times. The chain joins TRBV10-3 to TRBJ1-5; D gene ambiguous. This CDR3 comprises 16 residues. Deletions cut 0 bases from V and 7 bases from J, with 16 bases between. CDR1 is ENHRY, CDR2 SYGVKD, per germline. The chain's CDR3 is CAISESTPAGIQPQHF. CDR3 DNA sequence: TGTGCCATCAGTGAGTCGACCCCCGCTGGGATCCAGCCCCAGCATTTT.

The table lists this clonotype with a few counts. The rearrangement uses TRBV29-1 and TRBJ1-2; TRBD1 matches 10 bases. V lost 6 bases, J lost 6 bases, and 4 bases stayed unmatched. Germline lookup yields CDR1 SQVTM and CDR2 ANQGSEA. The CDR3 covers 12 residues. The CDR3 sequence is CSVPGQGNGYTF. In DNA, the CDR3 is TGCAGCGTGCCGGGACAGGGGAATGGCTACACCTTC.

The J gene is TRBJ2-6, the V gene TRBV27; D remains unclear. CDR3 length: 14 amino acids. V lost 6 bases and J 2 bases, leaving 8 bases between the germline ends. Germline values: CDR1 MNHEY, CDR2 SMNVEV (reference sequence). CDR3 bases: TGTGCCAGCAGGGCAGTTGCTGGGGCCAACGTCCTGACTTTC. This codes for CASRAVAGANVLTF.

The chain is built from TRBV7-8 and TRBJ1-4; TRBD1 matches 7 bases. J lost 5 bases, V lost 2 bases, and 8 bases had no gene match. The CDR3 loop spans 16 amino acids. Germline assignment: CDR1 SGHVS and CDR2 FQNEAQ. The CDR3 coding sequence is TGTGCCAGCAGCTTATACTCACAGGGGACGAATGAAAAACTGTTTTTT. It yields the protein CASSLYSQGTNEKLFF.

V is TRBV14 and J is TRBJ2-3, with 10 bases identical to TRBD1. The germline CDR1 and CDR2 sequences are SGHDN and FVKESK. There are 15 residues in the CDR3. With 4 bases clipped from V and 4 bases from J, the junction kept 5 bases outside the gene matches. CDR3 in DNA: TGTGCCAGCAGCCTTGGAGGGACAGGGGCAGATACGCAGTATTTT. Translating gives CASSLGGTGADTQYF.

V and J are TRBV20-1 and TRBJ1-5, with D perhaps TRBD1 (6 bases). The CDR3 covers 15 residues. Trimming shortened V by 6 bases and J by 4 bases, and 19 bases separated the two germline ends. Per germline, CDR1 DFQATT and CDR2 SNEGSKA (reference sequence). This CDR3 reads CSATGPGVQNQPQHF. CDR3 sequence (DNA): TGCAGTGCCACGGGCCCAGGGGTTCAAAATCAGCCCCAGCATTTT.

V usage is TRBV13 and J usage is TRBJ2-1; tentatively, D is TRBD1 (6 bases). Trimming took 5 bases from V and 8 from J, leaving 16 bases between them. CDR1 is PRHDT, CDR2 FYEKMQ, per germline (reference sequence). This CDR3 is built from 14 residues. CDR3 sequence (DNA): TGTGCCAGCAGCCCAGGGTTGAGGGGGTATGAGCAGTTCTTC. This gives the protein CASSPGLRGYEQFF.

This clonotype was detected only once. This chain connects TRBV20-1 to TRBJ2-7; 7 bases map to TRBD1. The CDR3 spans 11 residues. Germline assignment: CDR1 DFQATT and CDR2 SNEGSKA (reference sequence). J was trimmed by 7 bases and V by 6 bases; bases with no gene match: 6. The CDR3 protein is CSATTGIEQYF. CDR3 in DNA: TGCAGTGCCACGACAGGGATTGAGCAGTACTTC.

This chain connects TRBV5-6 to TRBJ1-4; no clear D. Trimming cost V 4 bases and J 6 bases, with 10 bases left between them. Germline CDR1 and CDR2: SGHDT and YYEEEE. The CDR3 is 13 amino acids. DNA for the CDR3: TGTGCCAGCAGCCTTTTGATGCATGAAAAACTGTTTTTT. It encodes CASSLLMHEKLFF.

A word on this clonotype: This clone may be a read error of a much larger clone one base away. J is TRBJ2-1 and V is TRBV2; 8 bases are shared with TRBD2. Germline V CDR1 and CDR2: SNHLY, FYNNEI. V was pared by 6 bases and J by 13 bases, with 11 bases of the junction left unmatched. This CDR3 has 13 amino acids. The CDR3 spells CASSGLAWETQFF. CDR3 sequence (DNA): TGTGCCAGCAGCGGACTAGCCTGGGAGACCCAGTTCTTC.

The chain recombines TRBV28 with TRBJ2-3; 12 nucleotides match TRBD2. V shed 3 bases, J shed 3 bases, and the junction held 19 bases outside the gene matches. The CDR3 is 21 residues long. Germline loops: CDR1 MDHEN, CDR2 SYDVKM. CDR3 DNA: TGTGCCAGCAGTTTCCACAACCTACTAGCGGGGGGAACAATTACAACAGATACGCAGTATTTT. Protein: CASSFHNLLAGGTITTDTQYF.

V and J are TRBV2 and TRBJ2-1; TRBD2 matches 8 bases. Judging by the DNA end, TRBJ2-7 fits better; the J call may be wrong. This CDR3 comprises 14 residues. Per the germline V gene, CDR1 is SNHLY and CDR2 is FYNNEI. The CDR3 region has the DNA TGTGCCAGCAAATCGGGGGGGGCGTACAATGAGCAGTACTTC. Its protein product is CASKSGGAYNEQYF.

The chain couples TRBV24-1 to TRBJ2-7; D perhaps matches TRBD2 (5 bases). The J call could be wrong; TRBJ2-4 is a better fit for the DNA end. The germline CDR1 and CDR2 sequences are KGHDR and SFDVKD. The CDR3 runs 14 residues. The CDR3 DNA reads TGTGCCACCAGTGCGAGGGATGGCAAAAACATTCAGTACTTC. Translation: CATSARDGKNIQYF.

This chain links TRBV28 with TRBJ2-1; 9 bases line up with TRBD2. CDR3 length: 15 amino acids. Germline trimming cut 5 bases from V and 5 bases from J; bases unmatched to any gene: 7. Per germline, CDR1 MDHEN and CDR2 SYDVKM. The CDR3 here is CASSPRQREDNEQFF. The CDR3 DNA follows: TGTGCCAGCAGTCCACGCCAGCGGGAGGACAATGAGCAGTTCTTC.

The J gene is TRBJ2-1, the V gene TRBV6-2 or TRBV6-3, with TRBD2 matching over 9 bases. Germline values: CDR1 MNHEY, CDR2 SVGEGT. The CDR3 runs 17 residues. With V trimmed by 7 bases and J by 6 bases, 16 bases remained unmatched. The CDR3 reads CASTRREGGRAVNEQFF. As DNA, the CDR3 is TGTGCCAGCACACGACGAGAGGGCGGGAGGGCCGTCAATGAGCAGTTCTTC.